These 23 T cell receptor beta chains share one sample of origin, sequenced in a study of T cell changes during pregnancy in multiple sclerosis. Some clones are missing from TCRdb's copy, which holds only in-frame ones; the method was immunoSEQ multiplex PCR. Among around 80,000 clones listed, about 91% were seen once. The sequencing here drew on peripheral blood, taken before pregnancy. Receptors originate from a female donor with multiple sclerosis, enrolled in a pregnancy study.

The rearrangement links TRBV4-3 to TRBJ2-7, with TRBD2 as a possible D gene (5 bases). Germline values: CDR1 LGHNA, CDR2 YSLEER. V was shortened by 3 bases and J by 0 bases, with 15 bases between the two germline ends. This CDR3 comprises 16 residues. This CDR3 reads CASSQLVRGSSYEQYF. In DNA form, the CDR3 reads TGCGCCAGCAGCCAGCTTGTAAGAGGGAGCTCCTACGAGCAGTACTTC.

The chain combines TRBV5-1 with TRBJ1-1; 10 positions match TRBD1. Germline trimming cut 4 bases from V and 5 bases from J; bases unmatched to any gene: 8. Germline lookup yields CDR1 SGHRS and CDR2 YFSETQ. This CDR3 spans 15 amino acids. This CDR3 is CASSGRQGALTEAFF. The CDR3 DNA sequence: TGCGCCAGCAGCGGACGACAGGGGGCTTTGACTGAAGCTTTCTTT.

V usage is TRBV5-6 and J usage is TRBJ2-7, with 7 bases identical to TRBD1. The V gene end was trimmed by 3 bases and the J gene end by 3 bases; junction bases not matched to a gene: 6. Germline V gene sequence: CDR1 SGHDT, CDR2 YYEEEE. This CDR3 spans 14 amino acids. This CDR3 reads CASSYRGPNYEQYF. The CDR3, as DNA: TGTGCCAGCAGCTACAGGGGCCCTAACTACGAGCAGTACTTC.

The chain joins TRBV5-5 to TRBJ2-7; TRBD2 aligns across 8 bases. The CDR3 has 15 amino acids. The J segment lost 5 bases and the V segment lost 3 bases, leaving 10 bases of the junction unmatched. Germline V gene sequence: CDR1 SGHKS, CDR2 YYEKEE (reference sequence). DNA for the CDR3: TGTGCCAGCAGCTCGGAGGCGGGAGGTCCCCACGAGCAGTACTTC. Protein sequence: CASSSEAGGPHEQYF.

The chain joins TRBV5-1 to TRBJ2-5, with D maybe TRBD1 (6 bases). V was shortened by 1 base and J by 2 bases, with 6 bases between the two germline ends. The CDR3 loop spans 13 amino acids. The germline gives CDR1 SGHRS, CDR2 YFSETQ. CDR3 region: CASSLQGQETQYF. CDR3 nucleotide sequence: TGCGCCAGCAGCTTGCAGGGGCAAGAGACCCAGTACTTC.

V usage is TRBV11-2 and J usage is TRBJ1-5, with D uncertain. Trimming cost V 1 base and J 1 base, with 8 bases left between them. CDR3 length: 15 amino acids. The germline V gene has CDR1 SGHAT and CDR2 FQNNGV. The CDR3 nucleotides read TGTGCCAGCAGCTTAGGCCCGGGAAGCAATCAGCCCCAGCATTTT. It translates to CASSLGPGSNQPQHF.

V is TRBV28 and J is TRBJ2-7; TRBD2 is a possible D gene (6 bases). V gave up 5 bases and J gave up 4 bases, with 18 bases separating them. The germline CDR1 and CDR2 sequences are MDHEN and SYDVKM. The CDR3 length is 15 residues. CDR3 nucleotides: TGTGCCAGCAGTCCCGGGACCTCGGAGGGTTACGAGCAGTACTTC. This sequence encodes CASSPGTSEGYEQYF. Based on the CDR3 plus reference TRBV28 and TRBJ2-7, the full variable domain is DVKVTQSSRYLVKRTGEKVFLECVQDMDHENMFWYRQDPGLGLRLIYFSYDVKMKEKGDIPEGYSVSREKKERFSLILESASTNQTSMYLCASSPGTSEGYEQYFGPGTRLTVT.

The CDR3 nucleotides read TGTGCCAGTAGTATAGTCCGACAGGGTTGGGCCAAAAACATTCAGTACTTC. This gives the protein CASSIVRQGWAKNIQYF. The V call is TRBV19, the J call TRBJ2-4; 7 nucleotides align to TRBD1. With 1 base clipped from V and 1 base from J, the junction kept 7 bases outside the gene matches. CDR3 length: 17 amino acids. Germline-derived CDR1 and CDR2 are LNHDA and SQIVND (reference sequence).

The chain is built from TRBV25-1 and TRBJ2-7, with 11 nucleotides matching TRBD2. Trimming took 1 base from V and 11 from J; bases not matched to a gene: 7. The CDR3 is 14 residues long. Germline CDR1 reads MGHDK; CDR2 reads SYGVNS. CDR3 sequence (DNA): TGTGCCAGCAGTGAATGGGGGACTAGCGGAAAAGAGTACTTC. This gives the protein CASSEWGTSGKEYF.

The chain links TRBV9 to TRBJ1-1; D is ambiguous. The CDR3 spans 13 residues. V lost 0 bases to trimming and J lost 3 bases, with 6 bases between them. Germline V gene lookup returns CDR1 SGDLS and CDR2 YYNGEE. The CDR3 spells CASSVGQYTEAFF. The CDR3 DNA sequence: TGTGCCAGCAGCGTAGGCCAGTACACTGAAGCTTTCTTT.

The rearrangement links TRBV19 to TRBJ2-5; 11 bases agree with TRBD2. CDR1 and CDR2 from the germline V gene are LNHDA and SQIVND (reference sequence). CDR3 length: 15 amino acids. The V segment lost 4 bases and the J segment 2 bases; nucleotides outside the gene matches: 3. The CDR3 sequence is CASSKRLAGQETQYF. CDR3 nucleotide sequence: TGTGCCAGTAGTAAAAGACTAGCGGGACAAGAGACCCAGTACTTC.

This chain connects TRBV5-1 to TRBJ2-7; D possibly corresponds to TRBD2 (7 bases). The CDR3 has 16 amino acids. Germline assignment: CDR1 SGHRS and CDR2 YFSETQ. Trimming pared 10 bases from V and 0 bases from J, leaving 23 bases between. The CDR3 sequence: CASATLGEGVSYEQYF. CDR3 in DNA: TGCGCCTCAGCGACCTTGGGGGAGGGGGTCTCCTACGAGCAGTACTTC.

The rearrangement links TRBV5-1 to TRBJ2-1; D is unclear. The CDR3 is 14 residues long. The V end lost 1 base, the J end lost 0 bases, and 5 bases lay between the germline ends. Germline CDR1 SGHRS, CDR2 YFSETQ. CDR3 sequence (DNA): TGCGCCAGCAGCTTGATGAGCTCCTACAATGAGCAGTTCTTC. This encodes CASSLMSSYNEQFF. The full variable domain, rest sourced from reference TRBV5-1 and TRBJ2-1, is KAGVTQTPRYLIKTRGQQVTLSCSPISGHRSVSWYQQTPGQGLQFLFEYFSETQRNKGNFPGRFSGRQFSNSRSEMNVSTLELGDSALYLCASSLMSSYNEQFFGPGTRLTVL.

The chain links TRBV29-1 to TRBJ1-1; 9 nucleotides match TRBD1. The length of the CDR3 is 13 residues. Germline V CDR1 and CDR2: SQVTM, ANQGSEA. The CDR3 nucleotides are TGCAGTGCTACCGGGACAGGGTTTAGTGAAGCTTTCTTT. The encoded protein is CSATGTGFSEAFF. Complete variable domain (other parts from reference TRBV29-1 and TRBJ1-1): SAVISQKPSRDICQRGTSLTIQCQVDSQVTMMFWYRQQPGQSLTLIATANQGSEATYESGFVIDKFPISRPNLTFSTLTVSNMSPEDSSIYLCSATGTGFSEAFFGQGTRLTVV.

This rearrangement joins TRBV29-1 to TRBJ2-1, with D possibly being TRBD1 (7 bases). The length of the CDR3 is 14 residues. The germline gives CDR1 SQVTM, CDR2 ANQGSEA. V lost 7 bases and J lost 0, with 13 bases in between. CDR3 amino acids: CSAGGTDSYNEQFF. CDR3 coding DNA: TGCAGCGCTGGCGGGACAGACTCCTACAATGAGCAGTTCTTC.

This clone showed up just once. The rearrangement joins TRBV19 to TRBJ2-3, with D possibly TRBD2 on 6 matching bases. This CDR3 comprises 15 residues. V shed 4 bases and J shed 3 bases, with 14 bases lying between them. The germline V gene has CDR1 LNHDA and CDR2 SQIVND (reference sequence). The CDR3 region is CASSNPMGGTDTQYF. The CDR3 DNA is TGTGCCAGTAGTAACCCTATGGGGGGAACAGATACGCAGTATTTT.

The chain combines TRBV5-6 with TRBJ2-2; D call uncertain. Germline CDR1 and CDR2: SGHDT and YYEEEE. The CDR3 covers 14 residues. Trimming removed 1 base from V and 4 bases from J, with 8 bases in between. The CDR3 DNA reads as TGTGCCAGCAGCTTGTCTTTTGTCACCGGGGAGCTGTTTTTT. This translates into CASSLSFVTGELFF.

This clone was found once. The rearrangement links TRBV5-1 to TRBJ2-3; 9 nucleotides line up with TRBD2. The CDR3 is 17 residues long. Per the germline V gene, CDR1 is SGHRS and CDR2 is YFSETQ. Trimming took 4 bases from V and 2 from J; bases not matched to a gene: 11. CDR3 sequence: CASSPNRLADFTDTQYF. CDR3 DNA: TGCGCCAGCAGCCCCAATAGACTAGCGGATTTCACAGATACGCAGTATTTT.

The V gene is TRBV19, the J gene TRBJ2-3, with 7 positions matching TRBD1. The CDR3 is 16 residues long. CDR1 and CDR2 (germline): LNHDA, SQIVND (reference sequence). The ends lost 7 bases at V and 0 bases at J; junction bases unmatched: 10. CDR3 in DNA: TGTGCCAGTAAGCCCGTTGGGACAGTTAGCACAGATACGCAGTATTTT. Translating gives CASKPVGTVSTDTQYF.

The rearrangement joins TRBV5-1 to TRBJ2-2; 10 bases fit TRBD2. Germline values: CDR1 SGHRS, CDR2 YFSETQ. This CDR3 is 16 amino acids long. J gave up 7 bases and V 4 bases, and 10 bases lay outside the gene matches. CDR3: CASSTQLAGLGGELFF. CDR3 DNA sequence: TGCGCCAGCAGCACGCAACTAGCGGGACTGGGCGGGGAGCTGTTTTTT.

This chain links TRBV5-6 with TRBJ2-7; 12 positions match TRBD2. The CDR3 sequence is 19 residues long. The J segment lost 0 bases and the V segment lost 3 bases, leaving 13 bases of the junction unmatched. Germline loops: CDR1 SGHDT, CDR2 YYEEEE. CDR3: CASSSGTGLAGTSSYEQYF. As DNA, the CDR3 is TGTGCCAGCAGCTCCGGGACGGGACTAGCGGGTACTTCCTCCTACGAGCAGTACTTC.

The CDR3 DNA sequence: TGTGCCAGCAGTGAATCCAGCCCCCGGGAGGAATCCTACAATGAGCAGTTCTTC. Protein sequence: CASSESSPREESYNEQFF. V usage is TRBV25-1 and J usage is TRBJ2-1; 7 bases line up with TRBD2. Germline V gene sequence: CDR1 MGHDK, CDR2 SYGVNS. CDR3 length equals 18 residues. V lost 1 base and J lost 1; bases outside the gene matches: 10.

J is TRBJ1-1 and V is TRBV19; D is perhaps TRBD1 (6 bases). The CDR3 totals 15 residues. Germline V gene sequence: CDR1 LNHDA, CDR2 SQIVND (reference sequence). The V gene lost 4 bases and the J gene lost 0 bases, with 12 bases spanning the gap. CDR3 loop: CASSNLWGLNTEAFF. CDR3 coding DNA: TGTGCCAGTAGTAACCTTTGGGGGCTGAACACTGAAGCTTTCTTT.